The TCR beta chain under discussion was sequenced for a study of control samples from healthy donors and cancer patients. Sequencing was performed with immunoSEQ multiplex PCR; in TCRdb, only in-frame clones are kept and a portion is missing. The sample yields roughly 100,000 clones, around four fifths seen once. CDR3 length: 12 amino acids. CDR1 and CDR2 from the germline V gene are GTSNPN and SVGIG (reference sequence). The ends lost 8 bases at V and 5 bases at J; junction bases unmatched: 3. This sequence was found in a woman aged 45-60 years in good health. The material sequenced was blood. The chain uses TRBV30 and TRBJ2-1, with 10 bases that match TRBD1. CDR3 protein: CALGQGNNEQFF. The DNA of the CDR3 is TGTGCCCTGGGACAGGGGAACAATGAGCAGTTCTTC.